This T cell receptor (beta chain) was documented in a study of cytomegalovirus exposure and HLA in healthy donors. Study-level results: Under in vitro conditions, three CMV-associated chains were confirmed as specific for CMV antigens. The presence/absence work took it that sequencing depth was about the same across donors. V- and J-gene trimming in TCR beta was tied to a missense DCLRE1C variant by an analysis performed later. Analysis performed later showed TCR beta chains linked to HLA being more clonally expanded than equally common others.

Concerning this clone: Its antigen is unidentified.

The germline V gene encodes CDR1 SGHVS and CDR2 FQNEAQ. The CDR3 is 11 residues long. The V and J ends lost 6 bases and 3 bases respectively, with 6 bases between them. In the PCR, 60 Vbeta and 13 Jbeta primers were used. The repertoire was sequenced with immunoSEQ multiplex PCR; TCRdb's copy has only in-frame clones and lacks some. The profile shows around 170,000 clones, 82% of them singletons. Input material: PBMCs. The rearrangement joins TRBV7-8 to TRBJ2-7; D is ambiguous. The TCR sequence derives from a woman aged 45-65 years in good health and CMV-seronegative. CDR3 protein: CASRSDYEQYF. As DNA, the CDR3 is TGTGCCAGCAGGAGTGACTACGAGCAGTACTTC.